These T cell receptor beta chains were read from a single sample in a study of blood T cells in healthy people across ages. MiXCR, run by TCRdb on the 5' RACE reads, gives a single entry per CDR3 protein. The top ten clones hold 18% of a sample with 550,000 to 600,000 distinct CDR3 sequences, 27% of them seen once. Sequencing used blood. The receptor source for this set is a woman aged 70-85 years in good health. CDR3s include the opening cysteine and the closing phenylalanine or tryptophan. A D gene is named only where the DNA matches it firmly. Only part of the rows carry a size: once, few, many, or a class if the clone is expanded.

V	J	D	size	CDR3	DNA
TRBV5-1	TRBJ1-2	TRBD1	.	CASSSQGAPYGYTF	TGCGCCAGCAGCTCACAGGGGGCCCCCTATGGCTACACCTTC
TRBV4-1	TRBJ2-5	TRBD1	.	CASSPIGTVYQETQYF	TGCGCCAGCAGTCCAATCGGGACAGTGTACCAAGAGACCCAGTACTTC
TRBV19	TRBJ2-5	TRBD2	.	CASSIGGGLQETQYF	TGTGCCAGTAGTATAGGCGGGGGGCTTCAAGAGACCCAGTACTTC
TRBV12-3/TRBV12-4	TRBJ2-3	.	.	CASSAPGFGTDTQYF	TGTGCCAGCAGCGCCCCGGGGTTCGGCACAGATACGCAGTATTTT
TRBV29-1	TRBJ2-5	TRBD2	few	CSAGREGETQYF	TGCAGCGCAGGCAGGGAGGGAGAGACCCAGTACTTC
TRBV4-3	TRBJ2-1	.	many	CASSQTERGQDEQFF	TGCGCCAGCAGCCAAACTGAGAGGGGACAAGATGAGCAGTTCTTC
TRBV7-3	TRBJ2-3	.	.	CAGSLNRADTQYF	TGTGCCGGCAGCTTAAACCGGGCAGATACGCAGTATTTT
TRBV6-2/TRBV6-3	TRBJ1-3	.	.	CAIRQSGNTIYF	TGTGCCATCAGACAATCGGGAAACACCATATATTTT
TRBV6-6	TRBJ2-2	TRBD2	.	CASSRGGLTGELFF	TGTGCCAGCAGTCGGGGGGGGCTGACCGGGGAGCTGTTTTTT
TRBV11-2	TRBJ2-1	TRBD1	.	CASSSRTGTGGYNEQFF	TGTGCCAGCAGCTCGAGAACCGGGACAGGGGGGTACAATGAGCAGTTCTTC
TRBV7-9	TRBJ1-4	.	.	CASSLEASPNEKLFF	TGTGCCAGCAGCTTAGAGGCAAGCCCTAATGAAAAACTGTTTTTT
TRBV2	TRBJ1-1	TRBD1	few	CASQPGQTNTEAFF	TGTGCCAGCCAACCGGGACAGACGAACACTGAAGCTTTCTTT
TRBV7-2	TRBJ2-3	TRBD2	few	CASSLSSTSAHGDTQYF	TGTGCCAGCAGCTTAAGTAGTACTAGCGCCCACGGAGATACGCAGTATTTT
TRBV5-5	TRBJ2-2	TRBD2	.	CASSLGLAENTGELFF	TGTGCCAGCAGCTTAGGACTAGCGGAGAACACCGGGGAGCTGTTTTTT
TRBV20-1	TRBJ2-1	.	.	CSANGGSDNEQFF	TGCAGTGCTAACGGGGGAAGCGACAATGAGCAGTTCTTC
TRBV6-2/TRBV6-3	TRBJ2-3	.	.	CASSYEFDSTDTQYF	TGTGCCAGCAGTTACGAGTTCGATTCCACAGATACGCAGTATTTT
TRBV27	TRBJ1-1	.	.	CASSKLTWNTEAFF	TGTGCCAGCAGTAAACTTACCTGGAACACTGAAGCTTTCTTT
TRBV7-8	TRBJ1-5	TRBD1	few	CASSLGIGTGDNQPQHF	TGTGCCAGCAGCTTAGGGATCGGGACAGGGGACAATCAGCCCCAGCATTTT
TRBV12-5	TRBJ2-5	.	few	CASGPAGAREETQYF	TGTGCTAGTGGTCCCGCGGGGGCTCGAGAAGAGACCCAGTACTTC
TRBV29-1	TRBJ1-5	.	.	CSVDLLPGSVKPQHF	TGCAGCGTTGATCTTTTACCGGGGAGCGTCAAGCCCCAGCATTTT
TRBV7-2	TRBJ2-7	TRBD1	few	CASSFGQGSLHEQYF	TGTGCCAGCAGCTTCGGACAGGGGAGTCTGCACGAGCAGTACTTC
TRBV2	TRBJ2-5	TRBD2	.	CASKVAGVETQYF	TGTGCCAGTAAAGTAGCGGGGGTAGAGACCCAGTACTTC
TRBV29-1	TRBJ2-1	.	many	CSVDGGPYNEQFF	TGCAGCGTTGACGGGGGGCCCTACAATGAGCAGTTCTTC
TRBV12-3/TRBV12-4	TRBJ2-7	.	.	CASSFLTERDEQYF	TGTGCCAGCAGTTTCCTTACTGAACGCGACGAGCAGTACTTC
TRBV7-8	TRBJ2-5	TRBD2	few	CASSFLGTKLQETQYF	TGTGCCAGCAGCTTCCTCGGGACTAAGCTACAAGAGACCCAGTACTTC
TRBV4-3	TRBJ2-7	TRBD2	few	CASSHTSGEQYF	TGCGCCAGCAGCCATACTAGCGGCGAGCAGTACTTC
TRBV7-3	TRBJ2-2	TRBD2	few	CASSLHSGGAAGELFF	TGTGCCAGCAGCTTACATAGCGGGGGGGCCGCCGGGGAGCTGTTTTTT
TRBV2	TRBJ2-1	TRBD2	few	CASSHETSGRSKEQFF	TGTGCCAGCAGTCATGAAACTAGCGGTAGAAGCAAAGAGCAGTTCTTC
TRBV15	TRBJ1-2	TRBD1	.	CATSRVRDRSNYGYTF	TGTGCCACCAGCAGAGTTAGGGACAGGTCGAACTATGGCTACACCTTC
TRBV20-1	TRBJ2-7	.	.	CSARGQTTYKQYF	TGCAGTGCTAGAGGCCAGACTACGTACAAGCAGTACTTC
TRBV2	TRBJ1-2	.	.	CASSPDPRRYGYTF	TGTGCCAGCAGTCCCGATCCTCGGCGCTATGGCTACACCTTC
TRBV4-1	TRBJ2-2	.	.	CASSMNTGELFF	TGCGCCAGCAGCATGAACACCGGGGAGCTGTTTTTT
TRBV20-1	TRBJ2-3	TRBD2	.	CSAAPLGLAGVSTDTQYF	TGCAGTGCTGCCCCCCTAGGACTAGCGGGGGTTAGCACAGATACGCAGTATTTT
TRBV2	TRBJ2-5	TRBD2	few	CASSASGAQETQYF	TGTGCCAGCAGTGCTAGCGGGGCCCAAGAGACCCAGTACTTC
TRBV7-2	TRBJ2-7	.	.	CASSLVSIPSYEQYF	TGTGCCAGCAGCTTAGTTTCCATACCCTCCTACGAGCAGTACTTC
TRBV24-1	TRBJ2-7	TRBD2	.	CATSPGTGLAGYEQYF	TGTGCCACCAGCCCTGGCACGGGACTAGCGGGCTACGAGCAGTACTTC
TRBV20-1	TRBJ1-2	.	few	CSALGTVNSGYGYTF	TGCAGTGCCTTAGGGACGGTTAACTCTGGCTATGGCTACACCTTC
TRBV24-1	TRBJ1-2	TRBD1	.	CATSDTRQGGFYGYTF	TGTGCCACCAGTGATACCCGACAGGGAGGCTTCTATGGCTACACCTTC
TRBV7-2	TRBJ2-1	.	.	CASSLESGWSSYNEQFF	TGTGCCAGCAGCTTAGAGTCTGGGTGGAGCTCCTACAATGAGCAGTTCTTC
TRBV7-2	TRBJ2-3	TRBD2	many	CASSLPGGSDTQYF	TGTGCCAGCAGCTTACCGGGGGGGTCAGATACGCAGTATTTT
TRBV7-2	TRBJ2-3	.	.	CASSLLGGGYTDTQYF	TGTGCCAGCAGCCTCCTGGGGGGCGGTTACACAGATACGCAGTATTTT
TRBV6-6	TRBJ2-2	.	.	CASSGNRELFF	TGTGCCAGCAGTGGTAACCGGGAGCTGTTTTTT
TRBV5-6	TRBJ1-2	.	few	CASSLFGGPDGYTF	TGTGCCAGCAGCTTGTTTGGGGGGCCGGATGGCTACACCTTC
TRBV6-2/TRBV6-3	TRBJ2-1	.	few	CASSYARSSYNEQFF	TGTGCCAGCAGTTACGCCCGTTCCTCCTACAATGAGCAGTTCTTC
TRBV3-1	TRBJ1-1	TRBD1	few	CASSQGQGANTEAFF	TGTGCCAGCAGCCAGGGACAGGGGGCGAACACTGAAGCTTTCTTT
TRBV2	TRBJ2-1	.	once	CASSPLEPLYNEQFF	TGTGCCAGCAGTCCATTGGAGCCGCTCTACAATGAGCAGTTCTTC